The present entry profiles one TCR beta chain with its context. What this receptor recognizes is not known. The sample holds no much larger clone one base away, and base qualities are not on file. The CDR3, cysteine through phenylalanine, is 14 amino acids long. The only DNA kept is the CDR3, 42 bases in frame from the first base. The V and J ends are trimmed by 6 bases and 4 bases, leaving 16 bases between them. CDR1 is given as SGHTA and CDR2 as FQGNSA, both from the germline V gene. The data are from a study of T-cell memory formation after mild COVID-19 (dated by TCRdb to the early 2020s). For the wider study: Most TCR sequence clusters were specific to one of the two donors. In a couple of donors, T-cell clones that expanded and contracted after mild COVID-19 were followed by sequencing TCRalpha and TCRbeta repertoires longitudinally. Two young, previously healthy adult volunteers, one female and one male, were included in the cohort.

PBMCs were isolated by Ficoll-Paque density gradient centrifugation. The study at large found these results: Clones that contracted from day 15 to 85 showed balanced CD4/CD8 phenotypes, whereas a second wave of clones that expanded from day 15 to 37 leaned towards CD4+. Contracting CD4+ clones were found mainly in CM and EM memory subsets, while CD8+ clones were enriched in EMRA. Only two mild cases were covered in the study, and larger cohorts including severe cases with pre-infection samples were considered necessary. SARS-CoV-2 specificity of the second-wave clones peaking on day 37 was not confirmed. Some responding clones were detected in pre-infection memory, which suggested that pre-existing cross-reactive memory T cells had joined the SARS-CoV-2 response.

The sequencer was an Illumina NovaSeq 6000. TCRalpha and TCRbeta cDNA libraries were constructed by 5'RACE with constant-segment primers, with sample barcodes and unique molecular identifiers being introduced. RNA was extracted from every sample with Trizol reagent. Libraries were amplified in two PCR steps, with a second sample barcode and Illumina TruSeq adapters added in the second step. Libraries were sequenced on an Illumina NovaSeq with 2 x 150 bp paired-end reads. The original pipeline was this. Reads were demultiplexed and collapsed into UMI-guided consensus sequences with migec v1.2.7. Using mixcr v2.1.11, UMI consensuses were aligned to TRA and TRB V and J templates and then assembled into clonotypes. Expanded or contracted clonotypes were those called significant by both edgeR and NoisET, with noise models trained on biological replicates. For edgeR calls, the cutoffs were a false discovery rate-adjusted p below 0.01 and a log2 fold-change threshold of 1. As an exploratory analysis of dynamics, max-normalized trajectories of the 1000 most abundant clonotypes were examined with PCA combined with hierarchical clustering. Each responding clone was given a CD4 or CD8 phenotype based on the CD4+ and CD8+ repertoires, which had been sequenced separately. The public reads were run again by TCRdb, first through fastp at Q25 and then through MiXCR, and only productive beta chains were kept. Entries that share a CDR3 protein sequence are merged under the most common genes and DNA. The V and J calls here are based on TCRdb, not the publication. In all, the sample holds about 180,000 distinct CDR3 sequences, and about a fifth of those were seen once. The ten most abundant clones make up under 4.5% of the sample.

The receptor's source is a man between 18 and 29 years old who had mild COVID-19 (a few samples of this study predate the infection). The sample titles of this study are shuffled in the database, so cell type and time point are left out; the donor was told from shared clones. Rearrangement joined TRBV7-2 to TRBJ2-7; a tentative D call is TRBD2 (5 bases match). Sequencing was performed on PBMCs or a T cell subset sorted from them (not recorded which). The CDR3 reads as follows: CASRPTGVPYEQYF. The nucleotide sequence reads TGTGCCAGCAGACCAACCGGGGTCCCGTACGAGCAGTACTTC. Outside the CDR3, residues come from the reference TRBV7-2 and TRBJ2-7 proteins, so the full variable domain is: GAGVSQSPSNKVTEKGKDVELRCDPISGHTALYWYRQSLGQGLEFLIYFQGNSAPDKSGLPSDRFSAERTGGSVSTLTIQRTQQEDSAVYLCASRPTGVPYEQYFGPGTRLTVT.